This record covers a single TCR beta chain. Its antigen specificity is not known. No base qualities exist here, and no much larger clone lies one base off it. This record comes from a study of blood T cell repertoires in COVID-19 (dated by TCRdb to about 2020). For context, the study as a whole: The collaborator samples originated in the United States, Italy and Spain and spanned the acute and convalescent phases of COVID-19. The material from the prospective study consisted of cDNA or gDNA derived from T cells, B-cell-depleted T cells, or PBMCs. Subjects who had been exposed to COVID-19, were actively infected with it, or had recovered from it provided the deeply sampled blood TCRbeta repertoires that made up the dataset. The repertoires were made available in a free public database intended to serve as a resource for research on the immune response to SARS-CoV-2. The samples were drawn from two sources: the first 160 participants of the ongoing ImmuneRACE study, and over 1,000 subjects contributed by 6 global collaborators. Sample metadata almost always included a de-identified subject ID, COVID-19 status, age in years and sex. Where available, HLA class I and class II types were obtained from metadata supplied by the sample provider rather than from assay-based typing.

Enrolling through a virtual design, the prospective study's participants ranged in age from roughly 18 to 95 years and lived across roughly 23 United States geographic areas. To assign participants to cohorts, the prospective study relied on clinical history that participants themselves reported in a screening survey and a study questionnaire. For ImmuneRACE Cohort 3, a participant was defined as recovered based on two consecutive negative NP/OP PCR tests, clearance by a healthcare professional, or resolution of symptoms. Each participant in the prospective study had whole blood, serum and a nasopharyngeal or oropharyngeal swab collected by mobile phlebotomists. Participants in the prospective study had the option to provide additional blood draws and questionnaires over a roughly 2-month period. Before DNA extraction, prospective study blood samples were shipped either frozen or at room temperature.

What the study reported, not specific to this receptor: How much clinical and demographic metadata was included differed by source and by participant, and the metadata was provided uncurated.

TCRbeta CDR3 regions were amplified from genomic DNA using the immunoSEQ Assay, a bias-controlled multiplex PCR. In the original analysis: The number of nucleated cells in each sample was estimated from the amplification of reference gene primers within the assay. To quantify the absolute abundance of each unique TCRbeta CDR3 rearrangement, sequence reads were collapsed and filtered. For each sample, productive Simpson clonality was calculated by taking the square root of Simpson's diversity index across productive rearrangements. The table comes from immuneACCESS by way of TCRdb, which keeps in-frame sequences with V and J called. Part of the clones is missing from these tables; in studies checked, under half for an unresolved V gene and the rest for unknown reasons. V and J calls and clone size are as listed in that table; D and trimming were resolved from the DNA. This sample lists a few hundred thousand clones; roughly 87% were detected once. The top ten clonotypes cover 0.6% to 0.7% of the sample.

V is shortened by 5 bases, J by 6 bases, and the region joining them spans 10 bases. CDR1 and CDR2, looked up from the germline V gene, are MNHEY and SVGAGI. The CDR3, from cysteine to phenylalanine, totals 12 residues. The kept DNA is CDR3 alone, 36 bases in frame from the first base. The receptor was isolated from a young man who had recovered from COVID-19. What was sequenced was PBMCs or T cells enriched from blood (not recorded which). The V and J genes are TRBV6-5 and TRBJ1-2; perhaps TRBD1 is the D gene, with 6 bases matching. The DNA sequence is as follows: TGTGCCAGCAGTCCACAGGGTGATGGCTACACCTTC. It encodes CASSPQGDGYTF.